One TCR beta chain is described in this entry. The sample comes from a study of neoadjuvant anti-PD-1 for oral cavity cancer. The CDR3 totals 13 residues. CDR1 and CDR2 (germline): SGHDT, YYEEEE. Trimming shortened V by 2 bases and J by 5 bases, and 10 bases separated the two germline ends. Six replicates per PBMC sample, mostly from roughly 500 ng of genomic DNA. The method was immunoSEQ multiplex PCR; TCRdb's version includes in-frame clones alone and lacks a portion of them. The sample includes 17,000 or so clones, about 61% of them seen just once. Analysis of PBMCs was direct, with no culture step.

Sample: PBMCs, taken before nivolumab (anti-PD-1) treatment. The receptor comes from a person aged 35-79 years with oral cavity squamous cell carcinoma. J is TRBJ2-5 and V is TRBV5-6; D not resolved. The CDR3 region is CASSLRAGETQYF. CDR3 coding DNA: TGTGCCAGCAGCTTAAGAGCTGGGGAGACCCAGTACTTC.